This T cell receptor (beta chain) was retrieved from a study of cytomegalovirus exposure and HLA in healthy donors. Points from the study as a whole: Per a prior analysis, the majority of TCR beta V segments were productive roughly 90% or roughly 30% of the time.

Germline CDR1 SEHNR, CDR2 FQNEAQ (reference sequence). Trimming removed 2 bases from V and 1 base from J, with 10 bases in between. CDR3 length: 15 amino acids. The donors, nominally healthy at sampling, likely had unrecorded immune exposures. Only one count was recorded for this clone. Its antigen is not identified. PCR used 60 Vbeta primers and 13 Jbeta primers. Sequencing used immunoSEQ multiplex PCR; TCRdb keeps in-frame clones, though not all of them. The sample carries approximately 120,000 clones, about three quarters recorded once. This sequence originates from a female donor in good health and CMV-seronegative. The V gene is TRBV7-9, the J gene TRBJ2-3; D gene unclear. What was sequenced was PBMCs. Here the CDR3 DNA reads TGTGCCAGCAGCTTAATCCCCTCCGGCACAGATACGCAGTATTTT. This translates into CASSLIPSGTDTQYF.